The source of this T cell receptor (beta chain) is a study of regulatory and conventional T cells in breast cancer (dated by TCRdb to the mid-2010s). The junction shows trimming of 6 bases on V and 5 bases on J, and the gene matches do not reach 4 bases of it. Via the germline V gene, CDR1 is MNHEY and CDR2 SVGEGT. The CDR3 goes from the cysteine to the phenylalanine over 15 residues. Only the CDR3 DNA stays, 45 bases, in frame from base 1. The table lists this clonotype with a few counts. Its specific antigen is unknown. No per-base quality is available; no much larger clone lies one base away. Libraries were constructed by PCR. The sequencer listed for this sample is Illumina MiSeq. The public reads were reanalyzed by TCRdb: fastp trimming at Q25, MiXCR alignment, in-frame beta chains only. One record per CDR3 amino acid sequence lists the most common genes and DNA. Within this sample are some 16,000 distinct CDR3 sequences, with 32% of them counted one time only. The top ten clonotypes cover roughly 1.5% of the sample.

This TCR was recovered from a female donor in good health. Sequenced material: conventional T cells from blood. The chain is made from TRBV6-2 or TRBV6-3 and TRBJ2-1, and 13 bases in between align with TRBD2. CDR3 reads: CASRRTSGGHNEQFF. The nucleotide sequence reads TGTGCCAGCAGACGGACTAGCGGGGGACACAATGAGCAGTTCTTC.